The rows below give T cell receptor beta chains drawn from one sample of a study of T-cell memory formation after mild COVID-19. TCRdb reprocessed the 5' RACE reads with MiXCR, giving one entry per CDR3 protein. This table holds 450,000 to 650,000 distinct CDR3 sequences, about a sixth found once. Specimen: PBMCs or a T cell subset sorted from them (not recorded which). The receptors originated from an adult woman who had mild COVID-19 (a few samples of this study predate the infection). Cell type and time point are not known. CDR3s include the opening cysteine and the closing phenylalanine or tryptophan. The order of the fields is clone size, V gene, J gene, D gene, CDR3 length, CDR3 protein, CDR3 DNA. D genes are given only for firm matches. For some rows the clone size is stated as once, few or many, or as a class when expanded; others skip it.

clone_size: NA
v_call: TRBV7-6
j_call: TRBJ2-2
d_call: NA
cdr3_length: 16
cdr3_aa: CASSLAKGANTGELFF
cdr3_nt: TGTGCCAGCAGCTTAGCCAAGGGTGCGAACACCGGGGAGCTGTTTTTT

clone_size: few
v_call: TRBV12-3/TRBV12-4
j_call: TRBJ1-5
d_call: NA
cdr3_length: 15
cdr3_aa: CASSFGQGGSQPQHF
cdr3_nt: TGTGCCAGCAGTTTCGGGCAGGGAGGGAGTCAGCCCCAGCATTTT

clone_size: NA
v_call: TRBV7-9
j_call: TRBJ2-2
d_call: NA
cdr3_length: 18
cdr3_aa: CASSTHRVRIIGTGELFF
cdr3_nt: TGTGCCAGCAGCACCCACCGCGTACGGATTATAGGTACCGGGGAGCTGTTTTTT

clone_size: NA
v_call: TRBV27
j_call: TRBJ1-1
d_call: NA
cdr3_length: 15
cdr3_aa: CASSRRTPMNTEAFF
cdr3_nt: TGTGCCAGCAGTAGGAGGACCCCAATGAACACTGAAGCTTTCTTT

clone_size: few
v_call: TRBV9
j_call: TRBJ2-7
d_call: TRBD1
cdr3_length: 13
cdr3_aa: CASSPQGDDEQYF
cdr3_nt: TGTGCCAGCAGCCCACAGGGGGACGACGAGCAGTACTTC

clone_size: many
v_call: TRBV5-1
j_call: TRBJ1-2
d_call: NA
cdr3_length: 13
cdr3_aa: CASSFSGDYGYTF
cdr3_nt: TGCGCCAGCAGCTTTTCTGGGGACTATGGCTACACCTTC

clone_size: NA
v_call: TRBV30
j_call: TRBJ1-1
d_call: TRBD1
cdr3_length: 15
cdr3_aa: CAWSRGQKNGAEAFF
cdr3_nt: TGTGCCTGGAGTAGGGGACAGAAAAACGGGGCTGAAGCTTTCTTT

clone_size: few
v_call: TRBV20-1
j_call: TRBJ2-1
d_call: NA
cdr3_length: 14
cdr3_aa: CSASLGSSYNEQFF
cdr3_nt: TGCAGTGCTAGTCTCGGGAGCTCCTACAATGAGCAGTTCTTC

clone_size: NA
v_call: TRBV4-2
j_call: TRBJ2-5
d_call: NA
cdr3_length: 14
cdr3_aa: CASSQPGQMETQYF
cdr3_nt: TGTGCCAGCAGCCAACCAGGACAGATGGAGACCCAGTACTTC

clone_size: few
v_call: TRBV5-6
j_call: TRBJ1-5
d_call: NA
cdr3_length: 15
cdr3_aa: CASSLAGAPGQPQHF
cdr3_nt: TGTGCCAGCAGCTTGGCAGGGGCGCCTGGTCAGCCCCAGCATTTT

clone_size: NA
v_call: TRBV20-1
j_call: TRBJ2-1
d_call: TRBD1
cdr3_length: 12
cdr3_aa: CSALNRGNEQFF
cdr3_nt: TGCAGTGCTCTGAACAGGGGAAATGAGCAGTTCTTC

clone_size: NA
v_call: TRBV24-1
j_call: TRBJ2-1
d_call: TRBD2
cdr3_length: 14
cdr3_aa: CATSEGGSYNEQFF
cdr3_nt: TGTGCCACCAGTGAGGGCGGGAGCTACAATGAGCAGTTCTTC

clone_size: few
v_call: TRBV6-5
j_call: TRBJ1-5
d_call: TRBD1
cdr3_length: 13
cdr3_aa: CASSRDRVQPQHF
cdr3_nt: TGTGCCAGCAGTCGGGACAGGGTACAGCCCCAGCATTTT

clone_size: few
v_call: TRBV6-5
j_call: TRBJ2-1
d_call: NA
cdr3_length: 14
cdr3_aa: CASSGFGTKNEQFF
cdr3_nt: TGTGCCAGCAGCGGGTTCGGGACGAAAAATGAGCAGTTCTTC

clone_size: few
v_call: TRBV5-1
j_call: TRBJ1-5
d_call: TRBD1
cdr3_length: 15
cdr3_aa: CASSPTTGGNQPQHF
cdr3_nt: TGCGCCAGCAGCCCGACGACAGGGGGCAATCAGCCCCAGCATTTT

clone_size: NA
v_call: TRBV27
j_call: TRBJ1-5
d_call: NA
cdr3_length: 18
cdr3_aa: CASSNGPSDILSNQPQHF
cdr3_nt: TGTGCCAGCAGTAACGGACCGTCCGACATACTCAGCAATCAGCCCCAGCATTTT

clone_size: few
v_call: TRBV6-1
j_call: TRBJ1-1
d_call: NA
cdr3_length: 12
cdr3_aa: CASSEARFEAFF
cdr3_nt: TGTGCCAGCAGTGAAGCGCGGTTTGAAGCTTTCTTT

clone_size: few
v_call: TRBV6-2/TRBV6-3
j_call: TRBJ2-1
d_call: TRBD2
cdr3_length: 17
cdr3_aa: CASSYSSGLAGVDEQFF
cdr3_nt: TGTGCCAGCAGTTACTCGTCTGGGCTAGCGGGCGTTGATGAGCAGTTCTTC

clone_size: few
v_call: TRBV5-1
j_call: TRBJ2-7
d_call: NA
cdr3_length: 13
cdr3_aa: CASSLVPTGEQYF
cdr3_nt: TGCGCCAGCAGCTTGGTTCCCACGGGCGAGCAGTACTTC